The clone carrying this TCR beta chain has only one observation. RNA, at about 0.45 to 1 ug, was reverse transcribed with random hexamers. TCRdb redid the calling of the immunoSEQ multiplex PCR reads with MiXCR, one entry per CDR3 protein. The sample consists of roughly 190,000 distinct CDR3 sequences, around 95% of them appearing once. This record belongs to a study of CD8 T cells in Susac syndrome. This CDR3 has 20 residues. CDR1 is LGHDT and CDR2 is YNNKEL in the germline V gene (reference sequence). V was pared by 0 bases and J by 0 bases, with 6 bases of the junction left unmatched. Specimen: CD4+ T cells from PBMCs. The receptor's source is a human donor with Susac syndrome. The chain joins TRBV3-1 to TRBJ2-2; TRBD2 matches 14 bases. This CDR3 reads CASSQDLGLAGGTNTGELFF. The CDR3 nucleotides read TGTGCCAGCAGCCAAGATCTCGGACTAGCGGGGGGCACGAACACCGGGGAGCTGTTTTTT.